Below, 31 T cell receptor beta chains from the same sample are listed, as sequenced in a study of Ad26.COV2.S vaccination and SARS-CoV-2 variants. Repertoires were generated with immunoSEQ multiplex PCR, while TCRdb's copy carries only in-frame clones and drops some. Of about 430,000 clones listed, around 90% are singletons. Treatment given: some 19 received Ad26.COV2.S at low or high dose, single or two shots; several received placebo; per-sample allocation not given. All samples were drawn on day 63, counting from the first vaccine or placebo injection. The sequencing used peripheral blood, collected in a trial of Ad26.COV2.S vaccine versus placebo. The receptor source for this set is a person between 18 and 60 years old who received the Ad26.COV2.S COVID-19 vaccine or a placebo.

As DNA, the CDR3 is TGTGCCTCCAAACAGGGTAGAGCAGATACGCAGTATTTT. It codes for CASKQGRADTQYF. The V gene is TRBV30, the J gene TRBJ2-3; tentative D call: TRBD1 (6 bases). Germline values: CDR1 GTSNPN, CDR2 SVGIG (reference sequence). This CDR3 contains 13 residues. V dropped 7 bases and J dropped 4 bases, with 15 bases sitting between them. The whole variable domain, remainder taken from reference TRBV30 and TRBJ2-3, is SQTIHQWPATLVQPVGSPLSLECTVEGTSNPNLYWYRQAAGRGLQLLFYSVGIGQISSEVPQNLSASRPQDRQFILSSKKLLLSDSGFYLCASKQGRADTQYFGPGTRLTVL.

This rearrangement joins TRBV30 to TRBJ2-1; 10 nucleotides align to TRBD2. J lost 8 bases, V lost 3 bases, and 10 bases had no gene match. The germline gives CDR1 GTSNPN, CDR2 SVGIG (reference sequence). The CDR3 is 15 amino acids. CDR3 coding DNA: TGTGCCTGGAGCTTAAGCGGGGGGGCCTGGGATGAGCAGTTCTTC. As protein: CAWSLSGGAWDEQFF. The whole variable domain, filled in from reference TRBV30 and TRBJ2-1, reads SQTIHQWPATLVQPVGSPLSLECTVEGTSNPNLYWYRQAAGRGLQLLFYSVGIGQISSEVPQNLSASRPQDRQFILSSKKLLLSDSGFYLCAWSLSGGAWDEQFFGPGTRLTVL.

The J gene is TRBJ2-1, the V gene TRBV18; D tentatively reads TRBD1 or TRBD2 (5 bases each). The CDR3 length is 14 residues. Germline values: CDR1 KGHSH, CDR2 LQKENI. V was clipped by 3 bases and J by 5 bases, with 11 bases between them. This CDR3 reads CASSPWGLNNEQFF. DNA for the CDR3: TGTGCCAGCTCACCGTGGGGGTTAAACAATGAGCAGTTCTTC.

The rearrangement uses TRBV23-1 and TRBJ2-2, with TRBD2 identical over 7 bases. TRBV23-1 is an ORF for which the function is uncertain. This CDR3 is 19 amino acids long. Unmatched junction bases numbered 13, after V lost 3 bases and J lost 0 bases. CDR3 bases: TGCGCCAGCAGTCACCCTTGGGACTACAGAATCGCGAACACCGGGGAGCTGTTTTTT. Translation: CASSHPWDYRIANTGELFF.

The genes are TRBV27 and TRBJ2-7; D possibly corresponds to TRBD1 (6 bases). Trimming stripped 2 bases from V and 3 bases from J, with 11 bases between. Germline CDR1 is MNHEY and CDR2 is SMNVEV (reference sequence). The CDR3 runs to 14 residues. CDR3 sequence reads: CASSLQGSFYEQYF. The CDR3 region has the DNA TGTGCCAGCAGTTTACAGGGGTCTTTCTACGAGCAGTACTTC.

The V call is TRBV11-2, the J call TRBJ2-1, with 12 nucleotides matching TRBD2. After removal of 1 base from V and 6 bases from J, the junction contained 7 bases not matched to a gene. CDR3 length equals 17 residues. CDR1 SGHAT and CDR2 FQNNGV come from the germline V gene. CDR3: CASSLVLAGGSLNEQFF. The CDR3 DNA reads TGTGCCAGCAGCTTAGTACTAGCGGGAGGATCTCTCAATGAGCAGTTCTTC.

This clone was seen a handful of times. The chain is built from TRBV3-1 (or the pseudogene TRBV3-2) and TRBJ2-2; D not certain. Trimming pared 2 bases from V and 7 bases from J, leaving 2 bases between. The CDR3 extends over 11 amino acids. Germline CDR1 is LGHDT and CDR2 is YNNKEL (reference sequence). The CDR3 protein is CASSQHGELFF. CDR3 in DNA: TGTGCCAGCAGCCAACACGGGGAGCTGTTTTTT.

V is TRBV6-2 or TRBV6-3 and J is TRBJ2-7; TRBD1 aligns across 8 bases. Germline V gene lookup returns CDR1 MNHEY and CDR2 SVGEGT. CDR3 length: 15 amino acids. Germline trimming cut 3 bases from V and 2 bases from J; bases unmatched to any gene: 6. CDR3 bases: TGTGCCAGCAGTTATATGACAGGGGCCACCTACGAGCAGTACTTC. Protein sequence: CASSYMTGATYEQYF.

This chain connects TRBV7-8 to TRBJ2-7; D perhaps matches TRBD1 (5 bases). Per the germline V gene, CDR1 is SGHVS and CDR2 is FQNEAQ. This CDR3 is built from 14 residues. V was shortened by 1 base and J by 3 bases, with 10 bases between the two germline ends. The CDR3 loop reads CASSLGGRVYEQYF. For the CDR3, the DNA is TGTGCCAGCAGCTTAGGGGGCCGGGTCTACGAGCAGTACTTC.

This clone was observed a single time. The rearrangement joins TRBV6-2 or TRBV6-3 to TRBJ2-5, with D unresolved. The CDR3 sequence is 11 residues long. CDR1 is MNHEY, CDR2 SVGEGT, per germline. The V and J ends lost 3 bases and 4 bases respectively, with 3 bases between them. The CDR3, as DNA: TGTGCCAGCAGTTATACAGAGACCCAGTACTTC. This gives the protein CASSYTETQYF.

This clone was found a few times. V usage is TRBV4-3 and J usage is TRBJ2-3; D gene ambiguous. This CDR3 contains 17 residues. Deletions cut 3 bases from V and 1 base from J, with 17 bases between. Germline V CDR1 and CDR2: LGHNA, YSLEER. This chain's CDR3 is CASSHGSFPLGTDTQYF. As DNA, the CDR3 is TGCGCCAGCAGCCATGGCTCGTTTCCGTTAGGCACAGATACGCAGTATTTT.

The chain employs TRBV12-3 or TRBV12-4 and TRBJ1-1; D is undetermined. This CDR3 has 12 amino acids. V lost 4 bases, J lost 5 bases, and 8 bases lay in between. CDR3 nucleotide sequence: TGTGCCAGCAGTTCTGGAGGGACTGAAGCTTTCTTT. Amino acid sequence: CASSSGGTEAFF.

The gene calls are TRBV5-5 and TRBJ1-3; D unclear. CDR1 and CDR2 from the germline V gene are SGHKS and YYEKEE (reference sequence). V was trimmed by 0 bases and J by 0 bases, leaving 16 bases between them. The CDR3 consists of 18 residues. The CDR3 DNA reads TGTGCCAGCAGCTTGGGGCGGGAGAGCATGCCCTCTGGAAACACCATATATTTT. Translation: CASSLGRESMPSGNTIYF.

The CDR3 spells CASSYTGTSGIGTYEQYF. The CDR3 DNA reads TGTGCCAGCAGTTACACCGGGACTAGCGGGATAGGAACCTACGAGCAGTACTTC. The chain links TRBV6-2 or TRBV6-3 to TRBJ2-7; 13 bases map to TRBD2. This CDR3 is built from 18 residues. V was pared by 2 bases and J by 2 bases, with 9 bases of the junction left unmatched. Germline values: CDR1 MNHEY, CDR2 SVGEGT.

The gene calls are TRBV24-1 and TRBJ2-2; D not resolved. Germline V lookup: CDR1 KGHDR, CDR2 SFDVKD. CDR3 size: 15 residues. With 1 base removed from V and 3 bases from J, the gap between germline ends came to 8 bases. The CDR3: CATSDLERDTGELFF. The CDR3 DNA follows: TGTGCCACCAGTGATTTAGAACGGGACACCGGGGAGCTGTTTTTT.

CDR3 in DNA: TGTGCCTGGAGTAAGGGCGGTGGCTCCTACGAGCAGTACTTC. Encoded protein: CAWSKGGGSYEQYF. The chain combines TRBV30 with TRBJ2-7; no firm D call. This CDR3 region has 14 residues. From germline, CDR1 is GTSNPN and CDR2 SVGIG (reference sequence). Trimming took 2 bases from V and 0 from J, leaving 11 bases between them.

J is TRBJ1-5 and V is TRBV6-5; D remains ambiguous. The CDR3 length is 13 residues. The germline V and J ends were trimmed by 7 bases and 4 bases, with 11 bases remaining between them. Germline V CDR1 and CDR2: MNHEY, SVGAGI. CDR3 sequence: CASKRSSNQPQHF. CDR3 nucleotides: TGTGCCAGCAAGAGATCCAGTAATCAGCCCCAGCATTTT.

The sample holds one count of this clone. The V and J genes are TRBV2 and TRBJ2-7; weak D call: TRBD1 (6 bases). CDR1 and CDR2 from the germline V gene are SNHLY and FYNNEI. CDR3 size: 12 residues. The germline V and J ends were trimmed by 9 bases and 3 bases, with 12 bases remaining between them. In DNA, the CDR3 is TGTGCCAGAGGGCAGGGGAACTACGAGCAGTACTTC. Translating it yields CARGQGNYEQYF.

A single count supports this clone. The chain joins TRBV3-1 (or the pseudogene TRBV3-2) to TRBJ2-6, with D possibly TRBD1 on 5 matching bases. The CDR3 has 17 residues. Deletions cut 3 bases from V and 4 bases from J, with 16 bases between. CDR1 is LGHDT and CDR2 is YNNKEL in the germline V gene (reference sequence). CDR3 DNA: TGTGCCAGCAGCCAGCCCCGCCCAGGGTTGGGGGCCAACGTCCTGACTTTC. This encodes CASSQPRPGLGANVLTF.

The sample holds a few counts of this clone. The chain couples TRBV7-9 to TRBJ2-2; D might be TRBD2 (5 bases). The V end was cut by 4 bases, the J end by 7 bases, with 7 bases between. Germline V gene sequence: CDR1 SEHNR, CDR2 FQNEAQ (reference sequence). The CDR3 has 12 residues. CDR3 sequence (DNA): TGTGCCAGCAGCTCCCGGGGCGGGGAGCTGTTTTTT. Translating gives CASSSRGGELFF.

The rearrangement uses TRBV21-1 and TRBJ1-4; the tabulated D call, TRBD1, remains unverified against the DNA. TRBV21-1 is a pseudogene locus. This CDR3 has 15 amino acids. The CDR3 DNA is TGTGCCAGCAGCTTCGGACAGGGACGGGGGGAAAAACTGTTTTTT. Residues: CASSFGQGRGEKLFF.

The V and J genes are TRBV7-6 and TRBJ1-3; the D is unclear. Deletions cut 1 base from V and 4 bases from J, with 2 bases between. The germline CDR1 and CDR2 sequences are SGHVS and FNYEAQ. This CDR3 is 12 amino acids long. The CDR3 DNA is TGTGCCAGCAGCTTAGAGGGAAACACCATATATTTT. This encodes CASSLEGNTIYF. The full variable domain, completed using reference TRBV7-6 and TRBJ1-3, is GAGVSQSPRYKVTKRGQDVALRCDPISGHVSLYWYRQALGQGPEFLTYFNYEAQQDKSGLPNDRFSAERPEGSISTLTIQRTEQRDSAMYRCASSLEGNTIYFGEGSWLTVV.

The DNA of the CDR3 is TGTGCCAGCAGTGGGGGCCGCTCCTACAATGAGCAGTTCTTC. This gives the protein CASSGGRSYNEQFF. The chain recombines TRBV28 with TRBJ2-1; weak D call: TRBD1 (6 bases). The germline V gene encodes CDR1 MDHEN and CDR2 SYDVKM. The CDR3 totals 14 residues. V dropped 5 bases and J dropped 0 bases, with 8 bases sitting between them.

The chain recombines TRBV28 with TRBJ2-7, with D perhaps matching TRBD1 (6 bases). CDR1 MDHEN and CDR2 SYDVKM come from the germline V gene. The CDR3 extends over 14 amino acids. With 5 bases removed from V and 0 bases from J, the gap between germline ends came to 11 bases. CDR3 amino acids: CASSLRDTSYEQYF. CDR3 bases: TGTGCCAGCAGTCTCCGGGACACCTCCTACGAGCAGTACTTC.

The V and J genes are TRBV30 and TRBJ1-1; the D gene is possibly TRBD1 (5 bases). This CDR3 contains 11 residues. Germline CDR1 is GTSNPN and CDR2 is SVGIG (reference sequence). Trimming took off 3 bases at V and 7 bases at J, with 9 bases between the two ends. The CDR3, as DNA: TGTGCCTGGAGCCGTCAGGGTGAAGCTTTCTTT. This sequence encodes CAWSRQGEAFF.

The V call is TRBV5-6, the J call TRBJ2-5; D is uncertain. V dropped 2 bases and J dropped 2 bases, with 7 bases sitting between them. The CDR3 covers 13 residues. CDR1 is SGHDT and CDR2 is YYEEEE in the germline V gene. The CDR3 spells CASSFPHQETQYF. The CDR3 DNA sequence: TGTGCCAGCAGCTTCCCGCATCAAGAGACCCAGTACTTC.

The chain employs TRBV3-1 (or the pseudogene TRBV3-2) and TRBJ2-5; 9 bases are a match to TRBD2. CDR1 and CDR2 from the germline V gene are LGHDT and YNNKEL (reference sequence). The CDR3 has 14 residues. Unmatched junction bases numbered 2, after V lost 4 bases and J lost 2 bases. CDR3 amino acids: CASSLAGVQETQYF. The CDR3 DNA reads TGTGCCAGCAGCCTAGCGGGAGTTCAAGAGACCCAGTACTTC.

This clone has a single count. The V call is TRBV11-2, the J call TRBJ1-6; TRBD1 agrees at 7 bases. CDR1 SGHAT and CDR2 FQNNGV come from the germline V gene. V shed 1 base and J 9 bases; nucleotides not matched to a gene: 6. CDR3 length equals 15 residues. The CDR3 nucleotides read TGTGCCAGCAGCTTAGTTCAGGGGGTCGGTTCACCCCTCCACTTT. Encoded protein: CASSLVQGVGSPLHF.

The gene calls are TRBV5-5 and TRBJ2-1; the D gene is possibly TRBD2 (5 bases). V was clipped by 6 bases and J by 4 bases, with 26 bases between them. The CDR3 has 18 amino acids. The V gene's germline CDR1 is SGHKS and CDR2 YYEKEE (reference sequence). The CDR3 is CASTNRGLGRTLYNEQFF. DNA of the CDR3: TGTGCCAGCACCAACCGGGGTTTGGGGAGAACCCTTTACAATGAGCAGTTCTTC.

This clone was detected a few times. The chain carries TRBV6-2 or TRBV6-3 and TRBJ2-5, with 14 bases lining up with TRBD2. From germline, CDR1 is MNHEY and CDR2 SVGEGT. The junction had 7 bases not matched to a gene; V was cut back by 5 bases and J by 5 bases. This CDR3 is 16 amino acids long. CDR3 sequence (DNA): TGTGCCAGCAGTCTAGCGGGACTAGCGGGAGTTGAGACCCAGTACTTC. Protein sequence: CASSLAGLAGVETQYF.

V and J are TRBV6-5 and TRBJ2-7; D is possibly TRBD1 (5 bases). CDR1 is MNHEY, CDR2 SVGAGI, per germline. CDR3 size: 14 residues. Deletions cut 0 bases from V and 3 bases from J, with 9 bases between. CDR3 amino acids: CASSYSGARYEQYF. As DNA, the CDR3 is TGTGCCAGCAGTTACTCAGGGGCCCGCTACGAGCAGTACTTC.